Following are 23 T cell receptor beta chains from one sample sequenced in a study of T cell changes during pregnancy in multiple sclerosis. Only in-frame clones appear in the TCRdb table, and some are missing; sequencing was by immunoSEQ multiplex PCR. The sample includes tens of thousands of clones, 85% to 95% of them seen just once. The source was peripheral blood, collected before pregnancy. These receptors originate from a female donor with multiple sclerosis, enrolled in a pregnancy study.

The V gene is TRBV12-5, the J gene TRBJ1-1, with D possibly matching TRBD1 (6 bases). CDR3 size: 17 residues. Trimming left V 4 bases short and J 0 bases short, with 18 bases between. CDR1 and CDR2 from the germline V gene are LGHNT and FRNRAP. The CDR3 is CASGWGTGPSMNTEAFF. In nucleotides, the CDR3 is TGTGCTAGTGGTTGGGGAACAGGGCCAAGTATGAACACTGAAGCTTTCTTT.

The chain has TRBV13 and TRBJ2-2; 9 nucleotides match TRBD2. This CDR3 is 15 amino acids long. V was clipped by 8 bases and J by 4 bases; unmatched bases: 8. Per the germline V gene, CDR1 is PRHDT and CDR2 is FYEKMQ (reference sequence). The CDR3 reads CASSSLAGVTGELFF. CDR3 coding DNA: TGTGCCAGCTCCTCCTTAGCGGGGGTCACCGGGGAGCTGTTTTTT.

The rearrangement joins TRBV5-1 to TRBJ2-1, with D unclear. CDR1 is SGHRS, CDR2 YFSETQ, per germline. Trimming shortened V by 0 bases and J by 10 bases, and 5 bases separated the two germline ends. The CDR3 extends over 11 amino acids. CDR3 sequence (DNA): TGCGCCAGCAGCTTGGTTTCGGAGCAGTTCTTC. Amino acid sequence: CASSLVSEQFF.

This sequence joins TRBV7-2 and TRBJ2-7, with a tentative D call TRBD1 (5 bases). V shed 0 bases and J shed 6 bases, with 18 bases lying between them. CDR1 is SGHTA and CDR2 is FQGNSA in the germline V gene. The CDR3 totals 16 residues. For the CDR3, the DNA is TGTGCCAGCAGCTTAGCGAGTGGCAGGGAATGGCGCGAGCAGTACTTC. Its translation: CASSLASGREWREQYF.

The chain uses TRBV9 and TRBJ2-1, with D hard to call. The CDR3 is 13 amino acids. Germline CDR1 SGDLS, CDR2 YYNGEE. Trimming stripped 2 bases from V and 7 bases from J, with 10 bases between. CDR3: CASSVRFGNEQFF. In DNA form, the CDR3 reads TGTGCCAGCAGCGTTCGGTTCGGGAATGAGCAGTTCTTC.

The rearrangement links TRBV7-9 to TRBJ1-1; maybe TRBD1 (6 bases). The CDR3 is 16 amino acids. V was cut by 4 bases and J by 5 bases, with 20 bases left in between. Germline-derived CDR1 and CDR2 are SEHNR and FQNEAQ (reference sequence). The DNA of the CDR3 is TGTGCCAGCAGCTATCATACCGGACAGTACCGGACTGAAGCTTTCTTT. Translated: CASSYHTGQYRTEAFF.

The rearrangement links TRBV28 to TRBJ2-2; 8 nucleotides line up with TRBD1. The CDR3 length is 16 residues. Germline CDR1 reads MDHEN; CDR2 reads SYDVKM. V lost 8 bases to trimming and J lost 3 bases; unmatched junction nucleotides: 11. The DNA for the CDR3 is TGTGCCAGCGATCAGGGGGCAAGGGGTTACACCGGGGAGCTGTTTTTT. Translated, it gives CASDQGARGYTGELFF.

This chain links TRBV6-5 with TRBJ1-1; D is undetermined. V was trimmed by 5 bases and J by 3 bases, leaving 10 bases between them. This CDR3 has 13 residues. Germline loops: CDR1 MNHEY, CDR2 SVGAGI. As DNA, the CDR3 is TGTGCCAGCAGTCTAGCTGAGTACACTGAAGCTTTCTTT. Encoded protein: CASSLAEYTEAFF.

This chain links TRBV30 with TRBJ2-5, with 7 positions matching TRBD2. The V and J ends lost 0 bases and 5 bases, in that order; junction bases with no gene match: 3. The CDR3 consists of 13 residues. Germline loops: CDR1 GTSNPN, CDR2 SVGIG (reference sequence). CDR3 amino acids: CAWSVRAGETQYF. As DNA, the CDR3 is TGTGCCTGGAGTGTACGAGCGGGGGAGACCCAGTACTTC.

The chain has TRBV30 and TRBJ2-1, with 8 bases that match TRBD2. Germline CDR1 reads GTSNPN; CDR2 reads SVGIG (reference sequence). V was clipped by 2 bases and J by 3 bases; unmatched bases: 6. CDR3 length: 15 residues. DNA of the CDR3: TGTGCCTGGAGTAAACTAGCGGACTACTACAATGAGCAGTTCTTC. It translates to CAWSKLADYYNEQFF.

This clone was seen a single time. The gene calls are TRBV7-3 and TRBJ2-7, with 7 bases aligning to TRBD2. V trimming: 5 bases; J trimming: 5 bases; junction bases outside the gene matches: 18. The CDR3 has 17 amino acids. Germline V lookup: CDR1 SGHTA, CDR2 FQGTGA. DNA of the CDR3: TGTGCCAGCAGCCCAAGGGTTAGGGCGGGAGAATTCCACGAGCAGTACTTC. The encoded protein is CASSPRVRAGEFHEQYF.

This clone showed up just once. This chain's CDR3 is CASRQPGQTNTEAFF. The CDR3 coding sequence is TGTGCCAGCAGACAACCGGGACAGACGAACACTGAAGCTTTCTTT. The chain couples TRBV11-2 to TRBJ1-1; 7 bases map to TRBD1. V was pared by 6 bases and J by 1 base, with 8 bases of the junction left unmatched. Germline V gene sequence: CDR1 SGHAT, CDR2 FQNNGV. This CDR3 contains 15 residues.

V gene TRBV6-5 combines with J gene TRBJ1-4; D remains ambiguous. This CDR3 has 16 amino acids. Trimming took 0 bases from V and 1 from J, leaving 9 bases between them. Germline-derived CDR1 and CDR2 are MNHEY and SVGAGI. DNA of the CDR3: TGTGCCAGCAGTTACTCGCTGCTCAGAACTAATGAAAAACTGTTTTTT. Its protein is CASSYSLLRTNEKLFF.

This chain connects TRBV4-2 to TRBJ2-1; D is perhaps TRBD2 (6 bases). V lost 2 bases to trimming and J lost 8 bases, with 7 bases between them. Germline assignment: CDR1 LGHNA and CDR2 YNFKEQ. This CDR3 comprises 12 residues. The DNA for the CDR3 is TGTGCCAGCAGCCAACCGGGGGATGAGCAGTTCTTC. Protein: CASSQPGDEQFF.

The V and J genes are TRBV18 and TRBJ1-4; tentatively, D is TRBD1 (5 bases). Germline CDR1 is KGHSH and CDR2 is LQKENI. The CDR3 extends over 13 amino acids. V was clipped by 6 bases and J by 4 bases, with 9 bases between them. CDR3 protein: CASSSGLNEKLFF. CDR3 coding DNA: TGTGCCAGCTCCTCGGGACTTAATGAAAAACTGTTTTTT.

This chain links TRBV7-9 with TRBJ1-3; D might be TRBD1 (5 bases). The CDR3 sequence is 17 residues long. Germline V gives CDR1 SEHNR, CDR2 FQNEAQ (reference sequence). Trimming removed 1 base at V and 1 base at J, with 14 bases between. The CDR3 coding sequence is TGTGCCAGCAGCTTAGGGGGGGGAGGTAGATCTGGAAACACCATATATTTT. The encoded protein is CASSLGGGGRSGNTIYF.

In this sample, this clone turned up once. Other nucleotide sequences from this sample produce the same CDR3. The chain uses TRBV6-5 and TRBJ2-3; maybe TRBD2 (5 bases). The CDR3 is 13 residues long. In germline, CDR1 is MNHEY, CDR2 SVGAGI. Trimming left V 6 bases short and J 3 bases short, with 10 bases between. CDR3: CASRPPGTDTQYF. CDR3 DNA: TGTGCCAGCAGGCCCCCGGGGACAGATACGCAGTATTTT.

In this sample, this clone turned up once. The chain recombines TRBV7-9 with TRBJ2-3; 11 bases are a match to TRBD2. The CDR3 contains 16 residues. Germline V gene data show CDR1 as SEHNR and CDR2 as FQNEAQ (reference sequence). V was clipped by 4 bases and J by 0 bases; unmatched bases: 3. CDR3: CASSSPSGRSTDTQYF. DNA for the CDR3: TGTGCCAGCAGCTCACCTAGCGGGAGGAGCACAGATACGCAGTATTTT.

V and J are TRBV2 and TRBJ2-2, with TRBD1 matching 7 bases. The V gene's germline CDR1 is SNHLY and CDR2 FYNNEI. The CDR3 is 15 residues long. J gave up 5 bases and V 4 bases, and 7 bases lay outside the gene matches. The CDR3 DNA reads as TGTGCCAGCAGTGCTGACAGGGTCGGGACCGGGGAGCTGTTTTTT. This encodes CASSADRVGTGELFF. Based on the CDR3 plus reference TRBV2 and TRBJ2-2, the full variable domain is EPEVTQTPSHQVTQMGQEVILRCVPISNHLYFYWYRQILGQKVEFLVSFYNNEISEKSEIFDDQFSVERPDGSNFTLKIRSTKLEDSAMYFCASSADRVGTGELFFGEGSRLTVL.

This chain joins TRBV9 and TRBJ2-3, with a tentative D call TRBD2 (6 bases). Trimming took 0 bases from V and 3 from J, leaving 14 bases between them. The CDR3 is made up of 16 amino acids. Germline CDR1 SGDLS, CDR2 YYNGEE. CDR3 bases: TGTGCCAGCAGCGTAGGACTAGGGCTTAGAACAGATACGCAGTATTTT. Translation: CASSVGLGLRTDTQYF.

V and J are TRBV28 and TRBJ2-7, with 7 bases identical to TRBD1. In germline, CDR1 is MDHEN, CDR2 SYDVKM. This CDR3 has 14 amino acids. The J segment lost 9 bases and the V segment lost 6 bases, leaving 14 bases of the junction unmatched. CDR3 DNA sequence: TGTGCCAGCAGCAGTCCCGGGACAGTATCGGTGCAGTACTTC. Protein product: CASSSPGTVSVQYF.

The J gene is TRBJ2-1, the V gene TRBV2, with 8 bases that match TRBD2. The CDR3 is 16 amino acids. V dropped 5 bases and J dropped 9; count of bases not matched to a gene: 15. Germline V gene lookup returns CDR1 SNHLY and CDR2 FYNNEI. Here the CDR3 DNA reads TGTGCCAGCAGTAGGATAGCGGGGCTGAGAAGCAGTGAGCAGTTCTTC. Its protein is CASSRIAGLRSSEQFF.

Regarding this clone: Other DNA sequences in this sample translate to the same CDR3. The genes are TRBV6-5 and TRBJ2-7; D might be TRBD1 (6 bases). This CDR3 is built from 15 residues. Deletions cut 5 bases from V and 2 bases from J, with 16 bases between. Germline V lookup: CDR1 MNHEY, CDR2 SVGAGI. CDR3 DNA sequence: TGTGCCAGCAGTAGAACGACAGGAACCCCCTACGAGCAGTACTTC. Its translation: CASSRTTGTPYEQYF.